The rows below give T cell receptor beta chains drawn from one sample of a study of shared clonotypes between healthy human individuals. Assay used: immunoSEQ multiplex PCR; TCRdb lists only in-frame clones, some missing. The sample lists over a million clones, more than 60% seen once, with over 1.3% in the top ten. The sequencing input was memory CD4+ T cells sorted from blood. All receptors come from a man aged 18 to 35 in good health. Each CDR3 is given with its conserved first and last residue.

CASSPGRVRGDEQFF	TRBV18	TRBJ2-1
CASGRQGFLFF	TRBV2	TRBJ1-4
CASSSSRSQAFF	TRBV28	TRBJ1-1
CASSARDRGPEEQYF	TRBV7-2	TRBJ2-7
CASSLGQTNTEAFF	TRBV5-8	TRBJ1-1
CASSSLGVLHEQYF	TRBV19	TRBJ2-7
CATKGVPDTQYF	TRBV10-3	TRBJ2-3
CASSLPEEAFF	TRBV28	TRBJ1-1
CAITPHYQETQYF	TRBV10-3	TRBJ2-5
CASSVRLAGDTDTQYF	TRBV9	TRBJ2-3
CASSDAQGRVEQYF	TRBV6-4	TRBJ2-7
CASSVAGGANTGELFF	TRBV9	TRBJ2-2
CASSLTQGDQETQYF	TRBV11-2	TRBJ2-5